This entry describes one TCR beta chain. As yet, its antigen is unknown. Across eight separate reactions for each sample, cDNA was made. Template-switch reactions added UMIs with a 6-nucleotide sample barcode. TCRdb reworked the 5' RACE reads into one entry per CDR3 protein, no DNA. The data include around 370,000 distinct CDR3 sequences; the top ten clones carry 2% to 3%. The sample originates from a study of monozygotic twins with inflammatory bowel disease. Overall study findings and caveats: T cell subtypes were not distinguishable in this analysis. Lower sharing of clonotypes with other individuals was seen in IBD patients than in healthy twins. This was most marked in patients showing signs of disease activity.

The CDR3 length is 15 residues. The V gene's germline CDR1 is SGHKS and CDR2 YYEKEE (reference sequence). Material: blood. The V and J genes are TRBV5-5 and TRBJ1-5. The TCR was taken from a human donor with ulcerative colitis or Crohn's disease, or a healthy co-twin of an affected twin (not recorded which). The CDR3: CASSLRPLADQPQHF. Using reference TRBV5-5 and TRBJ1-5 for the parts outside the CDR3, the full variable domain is DAGVTQSPTHLIKTRGQQVTLRCSPISGHKSVSWYQQVLGQGPQFIFQYYEKEERGRGNFPDRFSARQFPNYSSELNVNALLLGDSALYLCASSLRPLADQPQHFGDGTRLSIL.